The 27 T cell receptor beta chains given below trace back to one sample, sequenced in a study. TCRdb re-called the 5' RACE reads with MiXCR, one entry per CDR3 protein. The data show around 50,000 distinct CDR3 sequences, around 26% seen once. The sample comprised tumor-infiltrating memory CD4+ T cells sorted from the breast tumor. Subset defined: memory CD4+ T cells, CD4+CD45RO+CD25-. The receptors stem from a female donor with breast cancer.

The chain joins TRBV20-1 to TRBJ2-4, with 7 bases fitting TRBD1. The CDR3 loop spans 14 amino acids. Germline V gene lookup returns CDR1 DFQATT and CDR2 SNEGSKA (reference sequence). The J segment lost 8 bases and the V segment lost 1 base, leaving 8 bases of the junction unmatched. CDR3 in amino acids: CSARVTGVGDIQYF. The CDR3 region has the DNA TGCAGTGCTAGAGTAACAGGGGTAGGGGACATTCAGTACTTC.

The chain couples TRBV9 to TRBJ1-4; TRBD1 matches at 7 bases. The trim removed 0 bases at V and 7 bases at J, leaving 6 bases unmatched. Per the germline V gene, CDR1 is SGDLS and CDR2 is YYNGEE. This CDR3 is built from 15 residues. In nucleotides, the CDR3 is TGTGCCAGCAGCGTAGGTCCAGGGGGAACTGAAAAACTGTTTTTT. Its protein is CASSVGPGGTEKLFF.

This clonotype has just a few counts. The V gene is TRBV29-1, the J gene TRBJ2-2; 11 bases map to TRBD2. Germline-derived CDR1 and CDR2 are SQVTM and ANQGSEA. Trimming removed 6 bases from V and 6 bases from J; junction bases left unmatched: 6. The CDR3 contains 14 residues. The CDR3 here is CSVRLAGTSGELFF. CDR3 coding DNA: TGCAGCGTAAGACTAGCGGGAACGTCCGGGGAGCTGTTTTTT.

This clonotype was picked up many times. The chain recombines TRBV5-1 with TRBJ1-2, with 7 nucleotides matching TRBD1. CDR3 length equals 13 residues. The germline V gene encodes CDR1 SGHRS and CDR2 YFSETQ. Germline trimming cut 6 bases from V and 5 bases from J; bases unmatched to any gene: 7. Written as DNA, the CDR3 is TGCGCCAGCACGGGACAGCCACCGTATGGCTACACCTTC. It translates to CASTGQPPYGYTF.

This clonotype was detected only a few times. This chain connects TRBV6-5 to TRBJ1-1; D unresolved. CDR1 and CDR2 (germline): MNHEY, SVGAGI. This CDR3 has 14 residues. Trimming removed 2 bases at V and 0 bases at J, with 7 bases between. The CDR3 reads CASSYVRLNTEAFF. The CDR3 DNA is TGTGCCAGCAGTTACGTCCGGCTGAACACTGAAGCTTTCTTT.

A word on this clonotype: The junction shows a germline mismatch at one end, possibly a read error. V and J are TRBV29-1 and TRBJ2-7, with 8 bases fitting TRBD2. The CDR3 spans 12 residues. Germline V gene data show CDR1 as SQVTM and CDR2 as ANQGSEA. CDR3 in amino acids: CSAEPREGLQYF. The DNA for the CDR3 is TGCAGCGCTGAACCCCGGGAGGGCCTCCAGTACTTC.

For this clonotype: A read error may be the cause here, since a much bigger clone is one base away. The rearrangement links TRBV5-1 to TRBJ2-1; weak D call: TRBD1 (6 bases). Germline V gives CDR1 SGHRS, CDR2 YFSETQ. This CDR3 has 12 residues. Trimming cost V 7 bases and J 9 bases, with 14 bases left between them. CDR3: CASGRQGTEQFF. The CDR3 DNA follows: TGCGCCAGCGGCCGTCAGGGGACTGAGCAGTTCTTC. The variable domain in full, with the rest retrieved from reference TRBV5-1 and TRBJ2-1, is KAGVTQTPRYLIKTRGQQVTLSCSPISGHRSVSWYQQTPGQGLQFLFEYFSETQRNKGNFPGRFSGRQFSNSRSEMNVSTLELGDSALYLCASGRQGTEQFFGPGTRLTVL.

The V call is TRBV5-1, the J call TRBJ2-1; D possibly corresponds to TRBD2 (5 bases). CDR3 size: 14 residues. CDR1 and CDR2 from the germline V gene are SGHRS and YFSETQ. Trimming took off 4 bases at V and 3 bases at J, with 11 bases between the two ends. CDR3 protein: CASSKSSSYNEQFF. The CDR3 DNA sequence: TGCGCCAGCAGCAAATCTAGCAGCTACAATGAGCAGTTCTTC.

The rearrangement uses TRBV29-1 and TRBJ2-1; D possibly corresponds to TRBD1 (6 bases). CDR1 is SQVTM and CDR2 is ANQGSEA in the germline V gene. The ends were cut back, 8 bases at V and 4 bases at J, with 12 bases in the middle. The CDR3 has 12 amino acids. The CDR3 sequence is CSMRQGYNEQFF. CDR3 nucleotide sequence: TGCAGCATGCGCCAGGGGTACAATGAGCAGTTCTTC.

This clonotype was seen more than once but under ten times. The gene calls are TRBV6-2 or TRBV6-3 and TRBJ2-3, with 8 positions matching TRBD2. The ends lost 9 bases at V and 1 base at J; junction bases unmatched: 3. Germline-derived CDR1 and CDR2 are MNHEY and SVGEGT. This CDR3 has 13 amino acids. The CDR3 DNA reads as TGTGCCAGTAGAGCGGGAGGCACAGATACGCAGTATTTT. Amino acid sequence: CASRAGGTDTQYF.

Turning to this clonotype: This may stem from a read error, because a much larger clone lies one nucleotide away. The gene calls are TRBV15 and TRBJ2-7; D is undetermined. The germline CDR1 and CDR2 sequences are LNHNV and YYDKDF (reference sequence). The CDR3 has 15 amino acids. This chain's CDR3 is CATSRDSGRIYELYF. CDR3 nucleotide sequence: TGTGCCACCAGCAGAGATTCGGGCAGAATCTACGAGCTGTACTTC.

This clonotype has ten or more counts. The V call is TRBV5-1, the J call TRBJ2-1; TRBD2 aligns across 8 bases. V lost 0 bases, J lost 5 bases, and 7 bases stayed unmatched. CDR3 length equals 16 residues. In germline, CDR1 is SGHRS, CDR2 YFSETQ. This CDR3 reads CASSLASSGPNNEQFF. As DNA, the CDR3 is TGCGCCAGCAGCTTGGCGTCTAGCGGGCCTAACAATGAGCAGTTCTTC.

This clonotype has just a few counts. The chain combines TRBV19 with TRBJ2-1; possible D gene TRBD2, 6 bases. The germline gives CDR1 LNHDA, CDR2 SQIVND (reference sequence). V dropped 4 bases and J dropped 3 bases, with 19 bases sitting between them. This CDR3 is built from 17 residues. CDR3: CASSTHRGGTLYNEQFF. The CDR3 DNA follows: TGTGCCAGTAGTACGCATCGGGGCGGGACCCTCTACAATGAGCAGTTCTTC.

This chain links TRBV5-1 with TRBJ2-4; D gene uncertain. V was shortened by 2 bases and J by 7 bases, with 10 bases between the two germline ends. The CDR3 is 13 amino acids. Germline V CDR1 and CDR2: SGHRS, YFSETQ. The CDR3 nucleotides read TGCGCCAGCAGCTTAGCAGTGGGGAACATTCAGTACTTC. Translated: CASSLAVGNIQYF.

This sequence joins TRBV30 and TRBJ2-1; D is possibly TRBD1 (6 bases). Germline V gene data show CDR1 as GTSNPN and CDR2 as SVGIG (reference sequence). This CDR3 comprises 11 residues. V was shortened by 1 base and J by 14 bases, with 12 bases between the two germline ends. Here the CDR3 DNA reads TGTGCCTGGAGTGCCCGACAGGTAAAGTTCTTC. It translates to CAWSARQVKFF.

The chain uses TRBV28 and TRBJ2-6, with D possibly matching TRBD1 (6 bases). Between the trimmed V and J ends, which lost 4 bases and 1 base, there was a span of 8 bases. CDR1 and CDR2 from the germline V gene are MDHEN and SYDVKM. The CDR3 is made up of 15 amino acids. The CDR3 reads CASSSGDSGANVLTF. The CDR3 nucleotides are TGTGCCAGCAGTTCAGGGGATTCTGGGGCCAACGTCCTGACTTTC.

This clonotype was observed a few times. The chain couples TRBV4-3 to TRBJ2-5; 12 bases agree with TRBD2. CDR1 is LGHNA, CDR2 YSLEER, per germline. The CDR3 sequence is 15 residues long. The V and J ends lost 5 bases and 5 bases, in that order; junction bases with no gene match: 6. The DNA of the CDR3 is TGCGCCAGCAGCTACGCGACTAGCGGGAGTGAGACCCAGTACTTC. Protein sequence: CASSYATSGSETQYF.

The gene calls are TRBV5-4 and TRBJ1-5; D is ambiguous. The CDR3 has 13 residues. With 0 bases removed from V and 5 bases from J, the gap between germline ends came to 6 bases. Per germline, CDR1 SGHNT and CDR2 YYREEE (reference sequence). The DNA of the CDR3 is TGTGCCAGCAGCTTGGAGCCTGATCAGCCCCAGCATTTT. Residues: CASSLEPDQPQHF.

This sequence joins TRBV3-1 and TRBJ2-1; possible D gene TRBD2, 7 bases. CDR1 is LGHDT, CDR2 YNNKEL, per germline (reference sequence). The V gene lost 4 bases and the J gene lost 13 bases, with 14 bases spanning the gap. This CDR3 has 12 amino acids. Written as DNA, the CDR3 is TGTGCCAGCAGCCTTAGTGGGGGGGCTCAGTTCTTC. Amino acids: CASSLSGGAQFF.

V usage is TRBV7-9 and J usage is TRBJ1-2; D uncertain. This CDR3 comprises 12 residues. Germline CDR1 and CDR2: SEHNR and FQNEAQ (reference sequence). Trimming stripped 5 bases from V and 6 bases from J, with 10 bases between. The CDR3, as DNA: TGTGCCAGCAGCCCGGTGTGGGATGGCTACACCTTC. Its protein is CASSPVWDGYTF.

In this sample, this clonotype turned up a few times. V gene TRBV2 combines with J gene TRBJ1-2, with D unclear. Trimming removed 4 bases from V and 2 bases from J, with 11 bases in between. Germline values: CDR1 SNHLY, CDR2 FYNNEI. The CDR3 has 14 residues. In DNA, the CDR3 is TGTGCCAGCAGTGGAGAAGGGCTGAACTATGGCTACACCTTC. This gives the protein CASSGEGLNYGYTF. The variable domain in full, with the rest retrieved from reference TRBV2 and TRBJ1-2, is EPEVTQTPSHQVTQMGQEVILRCVPISNHLYFYWYRQILGQKVEFLVSFYNNEISEKSEIFDDQFSVERPDGSNFTLKIRSTKLEDSAMYFCASSGEGLNYGYTFGSGTRLTVV.

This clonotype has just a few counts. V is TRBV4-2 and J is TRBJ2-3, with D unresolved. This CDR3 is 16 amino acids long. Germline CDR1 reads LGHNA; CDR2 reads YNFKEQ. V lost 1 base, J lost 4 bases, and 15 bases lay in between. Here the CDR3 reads CASSQVAAGDADTQYF. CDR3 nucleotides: TGTGCCAGCAGCCAAGTGGCGGCAGGTGACGCAGATACGCAGTATTTT.

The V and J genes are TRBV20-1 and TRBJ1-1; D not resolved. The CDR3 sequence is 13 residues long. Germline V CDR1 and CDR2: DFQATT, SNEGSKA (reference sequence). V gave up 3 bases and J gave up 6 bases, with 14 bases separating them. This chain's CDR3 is CSASHGGNPEAFF. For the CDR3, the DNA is TGCAGTGCTAGTCACGGCGGAAACCCTGAAGCTTTCTTT.

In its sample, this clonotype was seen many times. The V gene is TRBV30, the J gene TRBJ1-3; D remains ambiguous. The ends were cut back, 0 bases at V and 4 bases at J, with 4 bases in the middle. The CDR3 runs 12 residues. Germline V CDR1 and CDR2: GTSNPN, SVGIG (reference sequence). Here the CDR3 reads CAWSVEGNTIYF. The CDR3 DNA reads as TGTGCCTGGAGTGTCGAGGGAAACACCATATATTTT.

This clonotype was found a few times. DNA of the CDR3: TGTGCCAGCAGCCCCGGAAACACAGATACGCAGTATTTT. This encodes CASSPGNTDTQYF. The chain links TRBV7-3 to TRBJ2-3, with D unresolved. This CDR3 has 13 residues. The V gene's germline CDR1 is SGHTA and CDR2 FQGTGA. The germline V and J ends were trimmed by 5 bases and 2 bases, with 8 bases remaining between them. Filled out from reference TRBV7-3 and TRBJ2-3, the complete variable domain reads GAGVSQTPSNKVTEKGKYVELRCDPISGHTALYWYRQSLGQGPEFLIYFQGTGAADDSGLPNDRFFAVRPEGSVSTLKIQRTERGDSAVYLCASSPGNTDTQYFGPGTRLTVL.

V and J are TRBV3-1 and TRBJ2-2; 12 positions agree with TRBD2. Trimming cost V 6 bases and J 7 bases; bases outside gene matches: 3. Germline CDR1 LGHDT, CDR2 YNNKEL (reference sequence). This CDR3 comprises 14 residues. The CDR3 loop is CASRRTSGDGELFF. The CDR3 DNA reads TGTGCCAGCAGGCGGACTAGCGGGGACGGGGAGCTGTTTTTT.

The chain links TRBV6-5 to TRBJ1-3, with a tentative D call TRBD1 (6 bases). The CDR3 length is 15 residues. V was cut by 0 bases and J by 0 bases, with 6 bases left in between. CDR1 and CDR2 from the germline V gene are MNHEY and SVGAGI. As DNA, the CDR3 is TGTGCCAGCAGTTACTCGGACAGCTCTGGAAACACCATATATTTT. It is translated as CASSYSDSSGNTIYF.